This TCR beta chain was profiled in a study of tumor-infiltrating lymphocytes in primary liver carcinoma (dated by TCRdb to about 2017). With respect to the entire study: About 5 patients with histopathologically diagnosed primary liver carcinoma underwent surgical resection in China between 2015 and March 2016. The five patients had tumors of stage T1-T3 N0M0, with maximum diameters ranging from about 4 to 11 cm. Across five regions of each liver tumor, along with adjacent normal tissue and blood, the study brought together TCRbeta repertoire sequencing, expression microarrays and whole-exome sequencing. A total of roughly 35 specimens from 5 patients, comprising about 25 tumor regions, 5 adjacent noncancerous liver tissues and 5 peripheral blood samples, were covered by TCRbeta repertoire sequencing. Samples yielded roughly 3.65 to 7.5 million productive TCRbeta reads; read depth did not differ significantly between tissue types. Of the five patients, three men and two women aged 30 to 69 years, four had hepatocellular carcinoma and one had combined HCC and intrahepatic cholangiocarcinoma. Repertoires from technical replicates were highly reproducible, with mean shared-clone rates about 0.88 and correlation coefficients above 0.95.

The CDR3 sequence holds 14 residues, the cysteine and phenylalanine included. CDR3 DNA only is kept here, 42 bases in frame from base 1. The germline V gene (reference sequence) supplies CDR1 GTSNPN and CDR2 SVGIG. TRIzol reagent was used to extract blood RNA from unsorted whole blood, while the DNeasy Blood & Tissue kit provided the germline DNA. At the time of sampling, the patients had chronic HBV infection and had not received any treatment. Before surgery, around 4 milliliters of peripheral blood were drawn into K2EDTA tubes. Using a constant-region primer and ProtoScript II reverse transcriptase, TCRbeta-specific cDNA was reverse-transcribed from 450 to 650 ng total RNA. TCRbeta libraries were built with three nested multiplex PCR rounds, a slightly modified ARM-PCR procedure. Each of the first two PCR rounds ran for approximately 10 cycles and used multiplex TRBV1-TRBV30 forward primers together with a Cbeta reverse primer. Sample barcodes and Illumina adapters were added in a final 25-cycle PCR using Deep VentR polymerase. Amplicons of 200-500 bp were gel-purified with a QIAquick gel extraction kit before sequencing. TCRbeta amplicons were sequenced on an Illumina HiSeq 2500 with 250-bp paired-end reads. The published analysis was carried out like this. Trimmomatic v0.33 was used to quality-trim the reads, and FLASH v1.2.11 was used to merge paired reads so that full CDR3 sequences could be recovered. MiGEC v1.2.1b assigned V, D and J germline segments to the rearranged TCRbeta sequences. Clonotype statistics and Shannon-Wiener diversity indices were computed with VDJtools v1.0.0. Except for diversity analysis, only each sample's 250 most abundant clonotypes were used in subsequent analyses to reduce sampling bias. TCRdb ran its own pipeline on the public reads, namely fastp trimming at Q25 and MiXCR clone calling, and kept in-frame beta chains. Entries that share a CDR3 protein sequence are merged under the most common genes and DNA. It is TCRdb's table, rather than the study itself, that gives the V and J calls and clone size. Recorded for this sample are fewer than 350,000 distinct CDR3 sequences; approximately 60% of them occurred a single time. Roughly 8.6% of the sample goes to the ten largest clones.

Overall study results and their limits: Because only the TCR beta chain was sequenced and unpaired alpha chains were not captured, true repertoire diversity is likely underestimated. Only five patients were included in the study, and the authors note that the findings should be validated in a larger study. Since the samples were bulk and unsorted, there was no way to compare CD4+ and CD8+ T cell repertoires. A significantly larger repertoire fraction was made up by the top 250 clones in tumors than in blood (p = 0.039). Pairs of tumor regions showed greater repertoire overlap (mean about 36%) than tumor-adjacent pairs (about 17%) or tumor-blood pairs (roughly 15%), which is consistent with antigen-driven expansion.

This clonotype was found once. Its antigen remains unidentified. One junction end disagrees with the germline gene, perhaps due to a read error. The rearranged chain carries TRBV30 and TRBJ2-7; the D segment may tentatively be TRBD1 or TRBD2, each giving 5 matched bases. The specimen sequenced was peripheral blood. The sequence came from a man in his forties with primary liver carcinoma and hepatitis B virus infection. The DNA sequence is given as TGTGCCCGGAGCCCGGGACGGCGAACCTACGAGCAGTACTTC. Its amino acids are CARSPGRRTYEQYF.